Following are 24 T cell receptor beta chains from one sample sequenced in a study of immune cell composition in non-small cell lung cancer. Only in-frame clones appear in the TCRdb table, and some are missing; sequencing was by immunoSEQ multiplex PCR. The repertoire holds thousands of clones, with over 65% as singletons. Sequencing was done on a sample of lung tumor tissue. These receptors all come from a human donor with non-small cell lung cancer.

The chain links TRBV5-1 to TRBJ2-5; 8 bases match TRBD2. With 1 base clipped from V and 3 bases from J, the junction kept 8 bases outside the gene matches. The CDR3 runs 16 residues. Germline-derived CDR1 and CDR2 are SGHRS and YFSETQ. The CDR3 reads CASSLTVGRAKETQYF. The CDR3, as DNA: TGCGCCAGCAGCTTGACAGTCGGGAGGGCGAAAGAGACCCAGTACTTC. The full variable domain, in which reference TRBV5-1 and TRBJ2-5 provide the parts outside the CDR3, is KAGVTQTPRYLIKTRGQQVTLSCSPISGHRSVSWYQQTPGQGLQFLFEYFSETQRNKGNFPGRFSGRQFSNSRSEMNVSTLELGDSALYLCASSLTVGRAKETQYFGPGTRLLVL.

The chain recombines TRBV6-5 with TRBJ1-2; TRBD1 agrees at 7 bases. This CDR3 region has 13 residues. Per germline, CDR1 MNHEY and CDR2 SVGAGI. The J segment lost 4 bases and the V segment lost 7 bases, leaving 6 bases of the junction unmatched. In nucleotides, the CDR3 is TGTGCCAGCAAGCAGGGGGGACGCTATGGCTACACCTTC. It translates to CASKQGGRYGYTF.

The chain is built from TRBV29-1 and TRBJ2-3; tentative D call: TRBD2 (5 bases). The CDR3 loop spans 14 amino acids. Germline V gene data show CDR1 as SQVTM and CDR2 as ANQGSEA. Trimming pared 2 bases from V and 2 bases from J, leaving 11 bases between. The CDR3: CSVEWGANTDTQYF. Here the CDR3 DNA reads TGCAGCGTTGAATGGGGAGCTAACACAGATACGCAGTATTTT.

This chain connects TRBV7-9 to TRBJ1-2; D call uncertain. This CDR3 is 11 amino acids long. The ends were cut back, 5 bases at V and 6 bases at J, with 7 bases in the middle. Germline V gives CDR1 SEHNR, CDR2 FQNEAQ (reference sequence). CDR3 sequence reads: CASSTPNGYTF. The CDR3 bases are TGTGCCAGCAGCACCCCTAATGGCTACACCTTC.

The gene calls are TRBV27 and TRBJ1-1; a weak D match, TRBD1 (5 bases). V was clipped by 6 bases and J by 0 bases, with 23 bases between them. CDR3 size: 18 residues. Germline V gene sequence: CDR1 MNHEY, CDR2 SMNVEV (reference sequence). The CDR3 DNA sequence: TGTGCCAGCAGAGCCCTCCAGGGCGGGGGGGGAATGAACACTGAAGCTTTCTTT. Its protein product is CASRALQGGGGMNTEAFF.

The chain joins TRBV6-4 to TRBJ2-1, with TRBD2 as a possible D gene (6 bases). The CDR3 is 14 residues long. Germline lookup yields CDR1 MRHNA and CDR2 SNTAGT. V was pared by 8 bases and J by 7 bases, with 18 bases between. The CDR3 sequence: CASGREEGGNEQFF. The CDR3 nucleotides are TGTGCCAGCGGGCGAGAGGAGGGCGGGAATGAGCAGTTCTTC.

The rearrangement joins TRBV9 to TRBJ1-3; no clear D gene. This CDR3 region has 17 residues. CDR1 is SGDLS and CDR2 is YYNGEE in the germline V gene. Between the trimmed V and J ends, which lost 0 bases and 1 base, there was a span of 14 bases. The CDR3 DNA sequence: TGTGCCAGCAGCGTAGAAGCCCGACGCAGGTCTGGAAACACCATATATTTT. It is translated as CASSVEARRRSGNTIYF.

This chain connects TRBV2 to TRBJ1-1; D is possibly TRBD1 (6 bases). The V gene's germline CDR1 is SNHLY and CDR2 FYNNEI. This CDR3 is 12 amino acids long. V was shortened by 5 bases and J by 8 bases, with 12 bases between the two germline ends. For the CDR3, the DNA is TGTGCCAGCAGTCGCTCGGGGACAGAAGCTTTCTTT. Translation: CASSRSGTEAFF. Full variable domain (outside the CDR3, taken from reference TRBV2 and TRBJ1-1): EPEVTQTPSHQVTQMGQEVILRCVPISNHLYFYWYRQILGQKVEFLVSFYNNEISEKSEIFDDQFSVERPDGSNFTLKIRSTKLEDSAMYFCASSRSGTEAFFGQGTRLTVV.

This clone was detected only once. The V gene is TRBV10-2, the J gene TRBJ2-7, with D perhaps TRBD1 (6 bases). The germline V and J ends were trimmed by 8 bases and 5 bases, with 10 bases remaining between them. The V gene's germline CDR1 is WSHSY and CDR2 SAAADI. This CDR3 has 11 amino acids. CDR3 sequence reads: CASAEGDEQYF. CDR3 sequence (DNA): TGCGCCAGCGCCGAGGGGGACGAGCAGTACTTC.

This clone was observed a single time. This chain links TRBV5-4 with TRBJ2-2; 11 bases map to TRBD1. The length of the CDR3 is 14 residues. Trimming cost V 4 bases and J 8 bases; bases outside gene matches: 4. Germline V gene lookup returns CDR1 SGHNT and CDR2 YYREEE (reference sequence). This CDR3 reads CASSTGQGVGELFF. CDR3 nucleotides: TGTGCCAGCAGCACGGGACAGGGGGTTGGGGAGCTGTTTTTT.

J is TRBJ1-1 and V is TRBV6-1, with D hard to call. The CDR3 is 14 amino acids. The germline V gene has CDR1 MNHNS and CDR2 SASEGT. The germline V and J ends were trimmed by 2 bases and 1 base, with 8 bases remaining between them. The CDR3 DNA follows: TGTGCCAGCAGTGAAATGGCAGGGAACACTGAAGCTTTCTTT. Its translation is CASSEMAGNTEAFF.

The chain recombines TRBV28 with TRBJ2-1, with D perhaps matching TRBD2 (6 bases). There are 17 residues in the CDR3. The germline V gene encodes CDR1 MDHEN and CDR2 SYDVKM. Trimming stripped 7 bases from V and 1 base from J, with 20 bases between. CDR3 amino acids: CASTPGRGGGSYNEQFF. The CDR3 nucleotides are TGTGCCAGCACCCCCGGTAGGGGAGGAGGGTCCTACAATGAGCAGTTCTTC.

The V call is TRBV14, the J call TRBJ2-7; 7 bases are a match to TRBD1. Per germline, CDR1 SGHDN and CDR2 FVKESK. J was trimmed by 6 bases and V by 0 bases; bases with no gene match: 8. The CDR3 consists of 15 residues. The DNA of the CDR3 is TGTGCCAGCAGCCAAGATCGACAGGGAAGTCGCGAGCAGTACTTC. It specifies CASSQDRQGSREQYF.

The chain links TRBV5-1 to TRBJ1-4; possibly TRBD1 for D (6 bases). The CDR3 is made up of 16 amino acids. Trimming took 7 bases from V and 8 from J, leaving 24 bases between them. Germline V gives CDR1 SGHRS, CDR2 YFSETQ. The CDR3 DNA reads TGCGCCAGCTCAGGGGTAACAGGCTACGAGGGGGAAAAACTGTTTTTT. This encodes CASSGVTGYEGEKLFF.

The chain is built from TRBV4-1 and TRBJ2-5; 9 bases are a match to TRBD1. Per germline, CDR1 MGHRA and CDR2 YSYEKL. J lost 1 base, V lost 1 base, and 7 bases had no gene match. The CDR3 spans 17 residues. In DNA, the CDR3 is TGCGCCAGCAGCCAAGGCTGGGACAGGGCCAGCCAAGAGACCCAGTACTTC. Encoded protein: CASSQGWDRASQETQYF.

The gene calls are TRBV5-8 and TRBJ2-7; tentatively, D is TRBD1 (6 bases). The V end was cut by 2 bases, the J end by 5 bases, with 11 bases between. The CDR3 length is 13 residues. Germline lookup yields CDR1 SGHTS and CDR2 YDEGEE. CDR3 loop: CASSFGSGDEQYF. The DNA for the CDR3 is TGTGCCAGCAGCTTTGGTTCAGGGGACGAGCAGTACTTC.

This chain uses TRBV5-1 with TRBJ1-4, with D hard to call. The CDR3 totals 15 residues. Trimming shortened V by 4 bases and J by 1 base, and 11 bases separated the two germline ends. Germline loops: CDR1 SGHRS, CDR2 YFSETQ. Here the CDR3 reads CASSPSSGTNEKLFF. In DNA form, the CDR3 reads TGCGCCAGCAGCCCCTCCTCGGGAACTAATGAAAAACTGTTTTTT. The full variable domain, its missing parts supplied by reference TRBV5-1 and TRBJ1-4, is KAGVTQTPRYLIKTRGQQVTLSCSPISGHRSVSWYQQTPGQGLQFLFEYFSETQRNKGNFPGRFSGRQFSNSRSEMNVSTLELGDSALYLCASSPSSGTNEKLFFGSGTQLSVL.

V is TRBV7-2 and J is TRBJ2-5, with D perhaps TRBD1 (5 bases). Germline CDR1 and CDR2: SGHTA and FQGNSA. Trimming took off 2 bases at V and 5 bases at J, with 12 bases between the two ends. This CDR3 has 14 amino acids. CDR3 amino acids: CASSLQGGAETQYF. CDR3 coding DNA: TGTGCCAGCAGCTTACAGGGTGGTGCGGAGACCCAGTACTTC. Combining the CDR3 with reference TRBV7-2 and TRBJ2-5 gives the whole variable domain GAGVSQSPSNKVTEKGKDVELRCDPISGHTALYWYRQSLGQGLEFLIYFQGNSAPDKSGLPSDRFSAERTGGSVSTLTIQRTQQEDSAVYLCASSLQGGAETQYFGPGTRLLVL.

The chain couples TRBV30 to TRBJ2-5; 9 nucleotides align to TRBD2. Germline loops: CDR1 GTSNPN, CDR2 SVGIG (reference sequence). The V gene end was trimmed by 5 bases and the J gene end by 1 base; junction bases not matched to a gene: 5. The CDR3 has 14 residues. CDR3 nucleotide sequence: TGTGCCTGGTCTACTAGCGGGCTCCAAGAGACCCAGTACTTC. Its protein product is CAWSTSGLQETQYF. Using reference TRBV30 and TRBJ2-5 for the parts outside the CDR3, the full variable domain is SQTIHQWPATLVQPVGSPLSLECTVEGTSNPNLYWYRQAAGRGLQLLFYSVGIGQISSEVPQNLSASRPQDRQFILSSKKLLLSDSGFYLCAWSTSGLQETQYFGPGTRLLVL.

The chain combines TRBV7-2 with TRBJ1-2; 8 bases match TRBD1. The CDR3 loop spans 15 amino acids. V gave up 6 bases and J gave up 1 base; unmatched junction bases: 7. Germline V gives CDR1 SGHTA, CDR2 FQGNSA. The CDR3 is CASSLQGAGNYGYTF. The CDR3, as DNA: TGTGCCAGCAGTCTTCAGGGGGCTGGTAACTATGGCTACACCTTC.

CDR3 sequence (DNA): TGCGCCAGCAGCCAAGATGGTAGCGGAAGCCAAGAGACCCAGTACTTC. Protein: CASSQDGSGSQETQYF. This chain links TRBV4-1 with TRBJ2-5; D perhaps matches TRBD2 (6 bases). Between the trimmed V and J ends, which lost 0 bases and 1 base, there was a span of 12 bases. The germline V gene encodes CDR1 MGHRA and CDR2 YSYEKL. This CDR3 contains 16 residues.

The V gene is TRBV10-1, the J gene TRBJ1-1, with TRBD1 matching 8 bases. Germline V gene lookup returns CDR1 WNHNN and CDR2 SYGVQD (reference sequence). V trimming: 6 bases; J trimming: 11 bases; junction bases outside the gene matches: 8. The CDR3 is 12 residues long. This CDR3 reads CASSPGQGTAFF. In nucleotides, the CDR3 is TGCGCCAGCAGCCCCGGACAGGGTACGGCTTTCTTT.

This clone was observed once. The J gene is TRBJ2-2, the V gene TRBV5-6; TRBD2 matches 7 bases. The CDR3 sequence is 16 residues long. Trimming cost V 2 bases and J 3 bases; bases outside gene matches: 7. Germline V gene lookup returns CDR1 SGHDT and CDR2 YYEEEE. The CDR3, as DNA: TGTGCCAGCAGCTTAGGGGAGGGCCTGTACACCGGGGAGCTGTTTTTT. This encodes CASSLGEGLYTGELFF.

V gene TRBV27 combines with J gene TRBJ1-1; D gene unclear. V shed 6 bases and J shed 4 bases, with 15 bases lying between them. CDR1 and CDR2 from the germline V gene are MNHEY and SMNVEV (reference sequence). The CDR3 runs to 14 residues. The CDR3 protein is CASRVREMSTEAFF. Here the CDR3 DNA reads TGTGCCAGCAGAGTACGGGAGATGAGCACTGAAGCTTTCTTT.